This T cell receptor beta chain was found in a study of somatic mutations in cytotoxic T cells in rheumatoid arthritis. About the study: Before any treatment began, about 30 ml EDTA peripheral blood was collected from patients right after diagnosis. General study results and limits: Relative to age-matched healthy controls, rheumatoid arthritis patients did not differ significantly in CD8+ T-cell clonality.

Using immunoSEQ multiplex PCR, the repertoire was profiled, and TCRdb retains in-frame clones only, with some absent. There are roughly 16,000 clones in the sample; more than 75% occur only once, and approximately 15% lies in the top ten. V lost 0 bases, J lost 6 bases, and 3 bases lay in between. CDR3 length equals 12 residues. Per germline, CDR1 PRHDT and CDR2 FYEKMQ (reference sequence). As to this clone: Its antigen is undetermined.

This clonotype was sampled from a woman aged 45-65 years with rheumatoid arthritis. Sequences were obtained from CD8+ T cells sorted from blood. This chain uses TRBV13 with TRBJ1-5; no reliable D call. The DNA of the CDR3 is TGTGCCAGCAGCTTAGGGGGTCAGCCCCAGCATTTT. Translation gives CASSLGGQPQHF.